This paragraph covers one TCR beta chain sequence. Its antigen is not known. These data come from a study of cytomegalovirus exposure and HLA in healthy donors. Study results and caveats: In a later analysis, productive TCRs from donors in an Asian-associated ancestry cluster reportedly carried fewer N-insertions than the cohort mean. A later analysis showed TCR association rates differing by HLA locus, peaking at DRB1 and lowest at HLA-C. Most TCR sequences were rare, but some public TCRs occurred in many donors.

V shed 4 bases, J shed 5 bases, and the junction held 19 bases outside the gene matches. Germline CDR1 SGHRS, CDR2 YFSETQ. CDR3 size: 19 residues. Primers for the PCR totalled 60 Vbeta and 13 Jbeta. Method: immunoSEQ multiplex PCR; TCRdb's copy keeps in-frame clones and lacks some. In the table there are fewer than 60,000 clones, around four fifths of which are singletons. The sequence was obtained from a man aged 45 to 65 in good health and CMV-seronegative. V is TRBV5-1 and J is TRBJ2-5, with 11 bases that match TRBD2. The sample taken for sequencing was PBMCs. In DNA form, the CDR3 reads TGCGCCAGCAGCAGGTTCTCCGTGGCTAGCGGGGGGCCGGGGGAGACCCAGTACTTC. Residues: CASSRFSVASGGPGETQYF. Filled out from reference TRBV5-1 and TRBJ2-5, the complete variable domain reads KAGVTQTPRYLIKTRGQQVTLSCSPISGHRSVSWYQQTPGQGLQFLFEYFSETQRNKGNFPGRFSGRQFSNSRSEMNVSTLELGDSALYLCASSRFSVASGGPGETQYFGPGTRLLVL.